Following are 24 T cell receptor beta chains from one sample sequenced in a study of T cells in women clearing cervical HPV infection. The repertoire was sequenced with immunoSEQ multiplex PCR; TCRdb's copy has only in-frame clones and lacks some. This table holds roughly 31,000 clones. Material: blood buffy coat. The receptor set was obtained from a woman aged 18-70 years with a cervical HPV16 infection that either progressed to CIN3+ or cleared (not recorded which).

Remarks on this clone: The CDR3 end lies 3 residues beyond the end of the read and is filled in from the germline J gene. This sequence joins TRBV20-1 and TRBJ2-7; a possible D gene is TRBD1 (5 bases). CDR3 length: 13 amino acids. From germline, CDR1 is DFQATT and CDR2 SNEGSKA (reference sequence). With 7 bases removed from V and 5 bases from J, the gap between germline ends came to 18 bases. CDR3 protein: CSGLRPGFDEQYF. The CDR3 bases that were read are TGCAGTGGTCTTCGGCCAGGGTTCGACGAG.

Regarding this clone: Read sequence stops 3 residues before the CDR3 end, and the germline J gene provides the missing end. V usage is TRBV7-8 and J usage is TRBJ2-7, with D possibly matching TRBD2 (5 bases). Trimming left V 1 base short and J 0 bases short, with 13 bases between. Germline CDR1 SGHVS, CDR2 FQNEAQ. There are 16 residues in the CDR3. The CDR3 reads CASSLVPVSGSYEQYF. Partial CDR3 DNA: TGTGCCAGCAGCTTAGTTCCAGTCAGCGGCTCCTACGAG.

A remark on this clone: The sequence runs out 3 residues before the end of the CDR3; the remainder is reconstructed from the germline J gene. The chain combines TRBV6-1 with TRBJ2-5; no clear D. Germline CDR1 and CDR2: MNHNS and SASEGT. The germline V and J ends were trimmed by 3 bases and 2 bases, with 13 bases remaining between them. This CDR3 spans 15 amino acids. This CDR3 reads CASSEEIARQETQYF. The CDR3 DNA, read in part, is TGTGCCAGCAGTGAGGAGATAGCCCGTCAAGAGACC.

On this clone: The read falls 3 residues short of the CDR3 end, and the missing part is taken from the germline J gene. The J gene is TRBJ2-7, the V gene TRBV20-1, with 7 bases matching TRBD1. Germline CDR1 is DFQATT and CDR2 is SNEGSKA (reference sequence). V gave up 4 bases and J gave up 4 bases; unmatched junction bases: 7. CDR3 length: 13 amino acids. The CDR3 sequence: CSATMTGRYEQYF. The sequenced CDR3 bases are TGCAGTGCTACGATGACAGGGCGGTACGAG.

As concerns this clone: The read finishes 3 residues shy of the CDR3 end, and the germline J gene is used to complete it. The rearrangement uses TRBV7-2 and TRBJ2-2, with 7 bases identical to TRBD1. V dropped 6 bases and J dropped 3; count of bases not matched to a gene: 7. The CDR3 has 15 amino acids. Germline values: CDR1 SGHTA, CDR2 FQGNSA. This CDR3 reads CASSNRGTDTGELFF. The sequenced part of the CDR3 DNA is TGTGCCAGCAGTAACAGAGGGACAGACACCGGGGAG. Full variable domain (missing parts from reference TRBV7-2 and TRBJ2-2): GAGVSQSPSNKVTEKGKDVELRCDPISGHTALYWYRQSLGQGLEFLIYFQGNSAPDKSGLPSDRFSAERTGGSVSTLTIQRTQQEDSAVYLCASSNRGTDTGELFFGEGSRLTVL.

Turning to this clone: The read ends 3 residues early relative to the CDR3; the germline J gene fills the gap. The chain carries TRBV29-1 and TRBJ1-1, with D hard to call. The CDR3 contains 11 residues. CDR1 is SQVTM, CDR2 ANQGSEA, per germline. V lost 6 bases and J 6 bases, leaving 11 bases between the germline ends. The CDR3 bases that were read are TGCAGCGTCGAGAGTACAGCTGAA. Translation: CSVESTAE. The entire CDR3 protein reads CSVESTAEAFF.

As to this clone: The read gets to within 3 residues of the CDR3 end, and the germline J gene fills in the rest. This chain connects TRBV19 to TRBJ1-1; D remains ambiguous. The V end was cut by 3 bases, the J end by 0 bases, with 8 bases between. The V gene's germline CDR1 is LNHDA and CDR2 SQIVND (reference sequence). The CDR3 spans 14 residues. CDR3: CASSIPPLNTEAFF. The CDR3 DNA, read in part, is TGTGCCAGTAGTATCCCCCCGTTGAACACTGAA.

To note about this clone: The read comes to an end 3 residues before the CDR3 does, leaving the germline J gene to fill in the end. The gene calls are TRBV20-1 and TRBJ2-7; weak D call: TRBD1 (5 bases). Germline V gene lookup returns CDR1 DFQATT and CDR2 SNEGSKA (reference sequence). V lost 0 bases and J lost 0, with 15 bases in between. There are 16 residues in the CDR3. CDR3 bases read: TGCAGTGCTAGAGATCATCAGGGCCCCATCTCCTACGAG. This codes for CSARDHQGPISYE. The entire CDR3 protein is CSARDHQGPISYEQYF.

This clone ranks as medium-sized in terms of frequency. The sequence runs out 3 residues before the end of the CDR3; the remainder is reconstructed from the germline J gene. The J gene is TRBJ1-2, the V gene TRBV18; a possible D gene is TRBD1 (6 bases). CDR3 size: 15 residues. Trimming removed 2 bases at V and 3 bases at J, with 13 bases between. The germline CDR1 and CDR2 sequences are KGHSH and LQKENI. CDR3 region: CASSPSGGADYGYTF. Incomplete CDR3 DNA: TGTGCCAGCTCACCATCGGGGGGCGCAGACTATGGC.

The DNA read from the CDR3 is TGTGCCTGGACAACTAGCTCCTATAATTCACCG. Its protein is CAWTTSSYNSP. In full, the CDR3 reads CAWTTSSYNSPLFF. The chain links TRBV30 to TRBJ2-2; a possible D gene is TRBD2 (6 bases). The read gets to within 3 residues of the CDR3 end, and the germline J gene fills in the rest. This CDR3 is built from 14 residues. The V gene's germline CDR1 is GTSNPN and CDR2 SVGIG (reference sequence).

Of note for this clone: The DNA ends 3 residues before the CDR3 does, and the rest of the CDR3 is filled in from the germline J gene. The gene calls are TRBV10-3 and TRBJ1-4; perhaps TRBD1 as D (6 bases). Germline values: CDR1 ENHRY, CDR2 SYGVKD. Trimming cost V 2 bases and J 5 bases, with 6 bases left between them. This CDR3 contains 13 residues. CDR3 loop: CAISEGQNEKLFF. The sequenced CDR3 bases are TGTGCCATCAGTGAGGGACAGAATGAAAAA.

The CDR3 region is CATYFGQITPTCSGNTIYF. The part of the CDR3 DNA that was read is TGCGCCACCTACTTTGGACAGATCACCCCTACATGCTCTGGAAACACC. The chain uses TRBV5-1 and TRBJ1-3; tentatively, D is TRBD1 (6 bases). The missing CDR3 end, 3 residues past where the read stops, is filled in from the germline J gene. V lost 9 bases to trimming and J lost 0 bases, with 28 bases between them. The CDR3 extends over 19 amino acids. Looked up from germline, CDR1 is SGHRS and CDR2 is YFSETQ.

With respect to this clone: The read stops 3 residues short of the end of the CDR3; the missing end is completed from the germline J gene. V gene TRBV19 combines with J gene TRBJ2-4; D is undetermined. The CDR3 is made up of 12 amino acids. Germline-derived CDR1 and CDR2 are LNHDA and SQIVND (reference sequence). Incomplete CDR3 DNA: TGTGCCAGTAGTATGTCTAACTATGGT. This gives the protein CASSMSNYG. The full CDR3 protein reads CASSMSNYGQYF.

A note on this clone: The sequence runs out 3 residues before the end of the CDR3; the remainder is reconstructed from the germline J gene. This sequence joins TRBV4-2 and TRBJ2-3; a weak D match, TRBD2 (6 bases). Germline V CDR1 and CDR2: LGHNA, YNFKEQ. Deletions cut 4 bases from V and 0 bases from J, with 20 bases between. The CDR3 has 18 residues. The sequenced part of the CDR3 DNA is TGTGCCAGCAGCCTGCTAACCGGGGCGGGGCATAGCACAGATACG. Amino acid sequence: CASSLLTGAGHSTDT. In full, the CDR3 reads CASSLLTGAGHSTDTQYF.

Worth noting for this clone: The read terminates 3 residues ahead of where the CDR3 ends, so the germline J gene completes it. The chain recombines TRBV30 with TRBJ1-2, with a tentative D call TRBD1 (5 bases). The CDR3 spans 14 residues. V lost 2 bases, J lost 0 bases, and 10 bases lay in between. The germline V gene has CDR1 GTSNPN and CDR2 SVGIG (reference sequence). The covered CDR3 bases are TGTGCCTGGAGTTGGGGCAGAGCTAACTATGGC. Its protein product is CAWSWGRANYG. The whole CDR3 sequence reads CAWSWGRANYGYTF.

Concerning this clone itself: The CDR3 end falls 3 residues outside the read, so it is completed with the germline J gene. The chain is built from TRBV7-9 and TRBJ2-1; D remains unclear. Germline-derived CDR1 and CDR2 are SEHNR and FQNEAQ (reference sequence). Deletions cut 6 bases from V and 5 bases from J, with 8 bases between. CDR3 length: 12 amino acids. The CDR3 DNA, read in part, is TGTGCCAGCAGTCACAAGGACAATGAG. Amino acid sequence: CASSHKDNE. The complete CDR3 protein is CASSHKDNEQFF.

For this clone: The CDR3 end falls 3 residues outside the read, so it is completed with the germline J gene. The V call is TRBV10-3, the J call TRBJ2-7; D might be TRBD2 (5 bases). V gave up 5 bases and J gave up 0 bases, with 14 bases separating them. The CDR3 totals 15 residues. CDR1 ENHRY and CDR2 SYGVKD come from the germline V gene. CDR3 DNA (partial): TGTGCCATCAGTATTAGCGCAACAAGCTCCTACGAG. Protein product: CAISISATSSYE. In full, the CDR3 reads CAISISATSSYEQYF.

Turning to this clone: The read ends 3 residues before the CDR3 terminus; that terminus is restored from the germline J gene. The chain has TRBV19 and TRBJ2-3, with a weak D call TRBD1 (7 bases). CDR1 LNHDA and CDR2 SQIVND come from the germline V gene (reference sequence). The CDR3 extends over 18 amino acids. The V gene lost 4 bases and the J gene lost 5 bases, with 25 bases spanning the gap. CDR3 DNA, as far as it was read: TGTGCCAGTAGTAGGCCCGGGGGACCACGGGCAGGGGGAGATACG. Its protein product is CASSRPGGPRAGGDT. The whole CDR3 sequence reads CASSRPGGPRAGGDTQYF.

As to this clone: Coverage ceases 3 residues before the CDR3 finishes, and the germline J gene fills in the end. J is TRBJ2-3 and V is TRBV5-8, with D possibly being TRBD1 or TRBD2 (5 bases each). This CDR3 contains 14 residues. Germline CDR1 is SGHTS and CDR2 is YDEGEE. Trimming took off 2 bases at V and 6 bases at J, with 13 bases between the two ends. The CDR3: CASSLGGPGDTQYF. CDR3 DNA, as far as it was read: TGTGCCAGCAGCTTAGGAGGACCAGGGGATACG.

Details on this clone: The read ends 3 residues shy of where the CDR3 ends; the end is completed using the germline J gene. The chain joins TRBV20-1 to TRBJ2-6; D gene ambiguous. The ends were cut back, 5 bases at V and 0 bases at J, with 29 bases in the middle. The germline V gene has CDR1 DFQATT and CDR2 SNEGSKA (reference sequence). The CDR3 is 21 amino acids. The CDR3 region is CSAQPLPDRVRSFSGANVLTF. CDR3 DNA, as far as it was read: TGCAGTGCTCAACCACTACCCGATCGGGTCAGAAGCTTCTCTGGGGCCAACGTC.

Notes on this clone: From the germline J gene comes the end of the CDR3, since the read stops 3 residues before it. This chain links TRBV13 with TRBJ2-6; 8 bases are shared with TRBD1. Germline assignment: CDR1 PRHDT and CDR2 FYEKMQ (reference sequence). Germline trimming cut 8 bases from V and 0 bases from J; bases unmatched to any gene: 12. CDR3 length equals 18 residues. The CDR3 loop is CASYRTGTGVSGANVLTF. CDR3 DNA, as far as it was read: TGTGCCAGCTACCGAACCGGGACAGGTGTCTCTGGGGCCAACGTC.

Its frequency marks this clone as medium-sized (0.01 to 0.1%). Read coverage stops 3 residues before the CDR3 terminus; the germline J gene supplies the remainder. V gene TRBV10-3 combines with J gene TRBJ1-2; 9 bases are shared with TRBD1. The CDR3 consists of 16 residues. Germline loops: CDR1 ENHRY, CDR2 SYGVKD. CDR3 sequence: CAISESFTGGLWGYTF. The CDR3 DNA, read in part, is TGTGCCATCAGTGAGTCCTTTACAGGGGGCCTATGGGGC.

Notes on this clone: Read sequence stops 3 residues before the CDR3 end, and the germline J gene provides the missing end. The gene calls are TRBV18 and TRBJ2-1; D perhaps matches TRBD2 (5 bases). The ends were cut back, 9 bases at V and 5 bases at J, with 14 bases in the middle. The CDR3 is 13 residues long. Germline V gene data show CDR1 as KGHSH and CDR2 as LQKENI. CDR3 DNA, as far as it was read: TGTGCCAGTTCCCCGGGGTCTGACAATGAG. This codes for CASSPGSDNE. The full-length CDR3 reads as CASSPGSDNEQFF.

In regard to this clone: Sequencing ends 3 residues short of the CDR3 end; the germline J gene provides the rest. The chain joins TRBV2 to TRBJ2-3; D is unresolved. This CDR3 spans 13 amino acids. Per the germline V gene, CDR1 is SNHLY and CDR2 is FYNNEI. The covered CDR3 bases are TGTGCCAGCAGAGTAGACACCTATCAGCCG. This sequence encodes CASRVDTYQP. The complete CDR3 reads CASRVDTYQPQYF. Filled out from reference TRBV2 and TRBJ2-3, the complete variable domain reads EPEVTQTPSHQVTQMGQEVILRCVPISNHLYFYWYRQILGQKVEFLVSFYNNEISEKSEIFDDQFSVERPDGSNFTLKIRSTKLEDSAMYFCASRVDTYQPQYFGPGTRLTVL.